This is a list of T cell receptor beta chains from one sample in a study of T cell responses to AZD1222 COVID-19 vaccine. The data were produced by immunoSEQ multiplex PCR, yet TCRdb's version contains in-frame clones alone and is incomplete. Of roughly 150,000 clones in the sample, over 85% are singletons; the top ten hold approximately 7%. The specimen was peripheral blood, collected 28 days after the second AZD1222 dose. The receptors were sampled from an adult who received the AZD1222 COVID-19 vaccine. CDR3s include the opening cysteine and the closing phenylalanine or tryptophan. A D gene is named only where the DNA matches it firmly. Clone size is not always given. Where it is, it says once, few, many or a class for expanded clones.

clone_size	d_call	j_call	v_call	cdr3_length	cdr3_nt	cdr3_aa
NA	NA	TRBJ1-6	TRBV4-1	15	TGCGCCAGCAGCCAAGGAACTTTACATAATTCACCCCTCCACTTT	CASSQGTLHNSPLHF
NA	NA	TRBJ1-2	TRBV20-1	11	TGCAGTGCTATCAGGGAGTATGGCTACACCTTC	CSAIREYGYTF
once	NA	TRBJ1-6	TRBV10-3	15	TGTGCCATCAGTGAGAGGGGAGCCTATAATTCACCCCTCCACTTT	CAISERGAYNSPLHF
NA	NA	TRBJ2-5	TRBV2	14	TGTGCCAGTAAGGTCGAGATTACGGGAGAGACCCAGTACTTC	CASKVEITGETQYF
NA	TRBD1	TRBJ1-4	TRBV7-9	14	TGTGCCAGCAGCTTACAAGGGGGCAATGAAAAACTGTTTTTT	CASSLQGGNEKLFF
NA	NA	TRBJ1-2	TRBV6-2/TRBV6-3	12	TGTGCCAGCAGTTATTGGACAGATGGCTACACCTTC	CASSYWTDGYTF
NA	NA	TRBJ1-1	TRBV7-6	14	TGTGCCAGCAGCCCTTCGGGGACCAACACTGAAGCTTTCTTT	CASSPSGTNTEAFF
NA	TRBD1	TRBJ2-5	TRBV6-5	14	TGTGCCAGCAGTTATGGAACAGGGGAAGAGACCCAGTACTTC	CASSYGTGEETQYF
NA	NA	TRBJ2-3	TRBV2	13	TGTGCCAGCAGTGAAGAGCTGATGTATACGCAGTATTTT	CASSEELMYTQYF
NA	NA	TRBJ1-2	TRBV12-3/TRBV12-4	13	TGTGCCAGCAGTTTAGGAATAAACTATGGCTACACCTTC	CASSLGINYGYTF
NA	TRBD1	TRBJ2-7	TRBV19	14	TGTGCCAGTAGTGACGGACAGGGGGCCTACGAGCAGTACTTC	CASSDGQGAYEQYF
NA	NA	TRBJ1-3	TRBV4-2	15	TGTGCCAGCAGCCAAGATCAGTTCTCTGGAAACACCATATATTTT	CASSQDQFSGNTIYF
NA	NA	TRBJ2-7	TRBV12-3/TRBV12-4	11	TGTGCCAGCAGTGGCCTGGGGGAGCAGTACTTC	CASSGLGEQYF
NA	NA	TRBJ1-1	TRBV2	11	TGTGCCAGCCCGTCGCGTACTGAAGCTTTCTTT	CASPSRTEAFF
NA	TRBD1	TRBJ1-4	TRBV6-5	14	TGTGCCAGCAGCCGGACAGGGAGTAGGGAAAAACTGTTTTTT	CASSRTGSREKLFF
NA	NA	TRBJ2-7	TRBV13	16	TGTGCCAGCAGCCCGGGCCGGGACCCGAGCTCCTACGAGCAGTACTTC	CASSPGRDPSSYEQYF
few	TRBD1	TRBJ1-5	TRBV7-9	15	TGTGCCAGCAGCCGCGGGACAGGGCCCTTTCAGCCCCAGCATTTT	CASSRGTGPFQPQHF
NA	NA	TRBJ1-2	TRBV6-1	13	TGTGCCAGCAGTGAAGGCAGGGACTATGGCTACACCTTC	CASSEGRDYGYTF
NA	NA	TRBJ2-6	TRBV5-1	17	TGCGCCAGCAGCTCAACAGGGCCGAGCTCTGGGGCCAACGTCCTGACTTTC	CASSSTGPSSGANVLTF
NA	TRBD2	TRBJ2-1	TRBV11-2	16	TGTGCCAGCAGCTTAGTGCCTAGCGGGGCCTACAATGAGCAGTTCTTC	CASSLVPSGAYNEQFF
once	NA	TRBJ2-7	TRBV27	15	TGTGCCAGCAGTCCCTACAGGACGCGGCGCTACGAGCAGTACTTC	CASSPYRTRRYEQYF
NA	NA	TRBJ2-7	TRBV11-3	15	TGTGCCAGCAGCTTCGAGGGAAATCAAGTCTACGAGCAGTACTTC	CASSFEGNQVYEQYF
NA	TRBD1	TRBJ1-6	TRBV18	14	TGTGCCAGCTCAGGGGGACAGGGCCAATCACCCCTCCACTTT	CASSGGQGQSPLHF
NA	NA	TRBJ2-1	TRBV3-1/TRBV3-2	15	TGTGCCAGCAGCCCCACTAGGAGCTCCTACAATGAGCAGTTCTTC	CASSPTRSSYNEQFF
NA	NA	TRBJ1-1	TRBV12-3/TRBV12-4	11	TGTGCCAGCAGTCGGACATTTGAAGCTTTCTTT	CASSRTFEAFF
NA	NA	TRBJ1-2	TRBV7-9	14	TGTGCCAGCAGCTTAGTAGGAGGGGACTATGGCTACACCTTC	CASSLVGGDYGYTF
NA	NA	TRBJ1-6	TRBV28	22	TGTGCCAGCAGTTTATCCCTGAGGGGAGGGTTGGTTGATAGTTCGTATAATTCACCCCTCCACTTT	CASSLSLRGGLVDSSYNSPLHF
NA	TRBD1	TRBJ1-2	TRBV9	14	TGTGCCAGCAGCGAGGGACAGGGTGGTTATGGCTACACCTTC	CASSEGQGGYGYTF